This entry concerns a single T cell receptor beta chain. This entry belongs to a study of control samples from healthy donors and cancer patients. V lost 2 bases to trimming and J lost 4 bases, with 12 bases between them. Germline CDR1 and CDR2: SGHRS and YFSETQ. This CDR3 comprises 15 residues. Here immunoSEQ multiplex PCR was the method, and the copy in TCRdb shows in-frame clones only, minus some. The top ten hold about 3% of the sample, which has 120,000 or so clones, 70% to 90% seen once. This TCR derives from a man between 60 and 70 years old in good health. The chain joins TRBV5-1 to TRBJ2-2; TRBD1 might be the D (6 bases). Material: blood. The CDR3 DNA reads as TGCGCCAGCAGCTTAACAGGGAAGTCCACCGGGGAGCTGTTTTTT. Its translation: CASSLTGKSTGELFF. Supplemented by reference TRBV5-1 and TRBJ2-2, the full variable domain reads KAGVTQTPRYLIKTRGQQVTLSCSPISGHRSVSWYQQTPGQGLQFLFEYFSETQRNKGNFPGRFSGRQFSNSRSEMNVSTLELGDSALYLCASSLTGKSTGELFFGEGSRLTVL.